This entry features one T cell receptor (beta chain) sequence. Its antigen is not known. This record belongs to a study of OX40 agonist ivuxolimab in advanced cancers. Study overall: Patients were roughly 83% male with ages about 20 to 79, mean 60. Partial responses were achieved by three patients: one hepatocellular carcinoma, two cutaneous melanoma. Broader study findings: At 0.1 to 3.0 mg/kg and by week 6, clonal expansion occurred in CD4+ and CD8+ blood T cells. Patients with a partial response at 0.1-3.0 mg/kg had among the lowest clonal expansion.

Profiling relied on immunoSEQ multiplex PCR, and the TCRdb table lists in-frame clones only, not all of them. The sample lists around 45,000 clones, about nine tenths occurring once. This CDR3 spans 14 amino acids. V was clipped by 4 bases and J by 6 bases; unmatched bases: 8. Germline CDR1 and CDR2: MDHEN and SYDVKM. This receptor was identified in an adult with an advanced solid tumor such as melanoma, head and neck, liver or kidney cancer. Here the sequenced sample was CD4+ or CD8+ T cells sorted from blood, taken in a trial of the OX40 agonist ivuxolimab. The chain carries TRBV28 and TRBJ2-5, with TRBD2 matching 7 bases. CDR3 nucleotide sequence: TGTGCCAGCAGTTCCCCGGCGGGAGCAAAGACCCAGTACTTC. Its translation is CASSSPAGAKTQYF.